These 23 T cell receptor beta chains were all obtained from the same sample, sequenced in a study of T-cell memory formation after mild COVID-19. Each CDR3 protein gets one entry after TCRdb re-called the 5' RACE reads with MiXCR. In the table there are 130,000 to 150,000 distinct CDR3 sequences, 15% to 20% of which are singletons. Sequencing was performed on PBMCs or a T cell subset sorted from them (not recorded which). The receptors come from an adult woman who had mild COVID-19 (a few samples of this study predate the infection). Cell type and time point are not known.

The V and J genes are TRBV7-9 and TRBJ2-3, with D perhaps TRBD2 (6 bases). V lost 4 bases to trimming and J lost 4 bases, with 12 bases between them. The CDR3 sequence is 14 residues long. Germline assignment: CDR1 SEHNR and CDR2 FQNEAQ (reference sequence). CDR3 DNA sequence: TGTGCCAGCAGCTCCCCGCGGGGAGCAGATACGCAGTATTTT. Amino acid sequence: CASSSPRGADTQYF.

This clonotype has just a few counts. The chain carries TRBV9 and TRBJ2-5; TRBD2 aligns across 7 bases. The CDR3 covers 15 residues. Germline loops: CDR1 SGDLS, CDR2 YYNGEE. J gave up 5 bases and V 3 bases, and 10 bases lay outside the gene matches. The CDR3 DNA reads TGTGCCAGCAGCGGAGGGACTATCCCGGGGGAGACCCAGTACTTC. It specifies CASSGGTIPGETQYF. The full variable domain, with the rest looked up from reference TRBV9 and TRBJ2-5, is DSGVTQTPKHLITATGQRVTLRCSPRSGDLSVYWYQQSLDQGLQFLIQYYNGEERAKGNILERFSAQQFPDLHSELNLSSLELGDSALYFCASSGGTIPGETQYFGPGTRLLVL.

This clonotype was observed a few times. CDR3 coding DNA: TGTGCCAGCAGCTTAGGGAATAGGGTAGATACGCAGTATTTT. The encoded protein is CASSLGNRVDTQYF. This chain joins TRBV7-6 and TRBJ2-3; D is uncertain. The CDR3 sequence is 14 residues long. Trimming removed 1 base from V and 5 bases from J, with 10 bases in between. Germline lookup yields CDR1 SGHVS and CDR2 FNYEAQ.

This rearrangement joins TRBV7-6 to TRBJ2-7, with 9 positions matching TRBD1. The CDR3 extends over 15 amino acids. CDR1 and CDR2 (germline): SGHVS, FNYEAQ. Unmatched junction bases numbered 5, after V lost 0 bases and J lost 5 bases. Here the CDR3 reads CASSLAGQGRNEQYF. The DNA of the CDR3 is TGTGCCAGCAGCTTAGCGGGACAGGGACGTAACGAGCAGTACTTC.

This clonotype was counted a single time. The rearrangement links TRBV11-2 to TRBJ2-1; D uncertain. This CDR3 is built from 16 residues. Trimming left V 3 bases short and J 0 bases short, with 12 bases between. From germline, CDR1 is SGHAT and CDR2 FQNNGV. Here the CDR3 reads CASSFSRTRSYNEQFF. CDR3 sequence (DNA): TGTGCCAGCAGCTTCTCCCGGACCCGCTCCTACAATGAGCAGTTCTTC.

This clonotype was seen at least ten times. This chain links TRBV7-9 with TRBJ2-1, with 10 nucleotides matching TRBD2. This CDR3 region has 16 residues. V lost 2 bases and J lost 8; bases outside the gene matches: 9. The V gene's germline CDR1 is SEHNR and CDR2 FQNEAQ (reference sequence). CDR3 protein: CASSLSSSGSEDEQFF. The DNA for the CDR3 is TGTGCCAGCAGCTTATCGTCTAGCGGGAGTGAGGATGAGCAGTTCTTC.

The sample holds a few counts of this clonotype. The V call is TRBV5-1, the J call TRBJ2-7, with 7 bases matching TRBD1. The CDR3 contains 15 residues. Germline trimming cut 4 bases from V and 2 bases from J; bases unmatched to any gene: 9. CDR1 and CDR2 (germline): SGHRS, YFSETQ. CDR3 in amino acids: CASSPGQTQTYEQYF. The CDR3 coding sequence is TGCGCCAGCAGCCCGGGACAGACCCAAACCTACGAGCAGTACTTC.

This clonotype turned up a few times. V and J are TRBV3-1 and TRBJ2-7; D may be TRBD1 (6 bases). CDR1 LGHDT and CDR2 YNNKEL come from the germline V gene (reference sequence). V gave up 1 base and J gave up 3 bases, with 13 bases separating them. The CDR3 is 15 amino acids. The CDR3 DNA sequence: TGTGCCAGCAGCCAAGGGGGGCCGGGATTCTACGAGCAGTACTTC. Translated: CASSQGGPGFYEQYF.

This clonotype has at least ten counts. The chain joins TRBV7-9 to TRBJ1-2; TRBD1 is a possible D gene (5 bases). Trimming removed 7 bases at V and 8 bases at J, with 17 bases between. Germline CDR1 and CDR2: SEHNR and FQNEAQ (reference sequence). The CDR3 extends over 13 amino acids. The CDR3 is CASTFSQGQGYTF. The CDR3 DNA is TGTGCCAGCACCTTCTCTCAGGGTCAAGGCTACACCTTC.

The chain employs TRBV21-1 and TRBJ1-5. TRBV21-1 is termed a pseudogene. The CDR3 length is 12 residues. CDR3 in amino acids: CASRTNNQPQHF. The CDR3 DNA follows: TGTGCCAGCCGGACCAACAATCAGCCCCAGCATTTT.

This clonotype was detected only a few times. This sequence joins TRBV20-1 and TRBJ1-2, with D perhaps TRBD1 (5 bases). The germline gives CDR1 DFQATT, CDR2 SNEGSKA (reference sequence). The CDR3 totals 13 residues. The V end was cut by 2 bases, the J end by 2 bases, with 9 bases between. As DNA, the CDR3 is TGCAGTGCTAGAAGGGGCGGCAACTATGGCTACACCTTC. Translating gives CSARRGGNYGYTF.

This clonotype was seen only a few times. The rearrangement links TRBV5-1 to TRBJ1-1; 9 bases map to TRBD1. Germline V CDR1 and CDR2: SGHRS, YFSETQ. J gave up 3 bases and V 8 bases, and 2 bases lay outside the gene matches. The CDR3 has 12 residues. The CDR3: CASGDRDTEAFF. The CDR3 DNA reads TGCGCCAGTGGGGACAGGGACACTGAAGCTTTCTTT.

This clonotype was detected ten times or more. V usage is TRBV12-3 or TRBV12-4 and J usage is TRBJ2-3; the D is unclear. The V end lost 6 bases, the J end lost 3 bases, and 10 bases lay between the germline ends. This CDR3 is built from 13 residues. The CDR3 reads CASRWAGTDTQYF. Here the CDR3 DNA reads TGTGCCAGCAGATGGGCCGGGACAGATACGCAGTATTTT.

This chain links TRBV21-1 with TRBJ1-4; the D call in the table, TRBD1, was not verified against the DNA. TRBV21-1 is tagged as a pseudogene. CDR3 size: 19 residues. CDR3 coding DNA: TGTGCCAGCAGCAAAGTTGGGTGGACAGGCCATTCAACTAATGAAAAACTGTTTTTT. This codes for CASSKVGWTGHSTNEKLFF.

This clonotype has more than one count but fewer than ten. CDR3 residues: CASSRSATNEQFF. The CDR3 nucleotides read TGTGCCAGCAGCCGTAGCGCGACCAATGAGCAGTTCTTC. V is TRBV6-2 or TRBV6-3 and J is TRBJ2-1; TRBD2 might be the D (5 bases). Per germline, CDR1 MNHEY and CDR2 SVGEGT. V was cut by 6 bases and J by 6 bases, with 12 bases left in between. The CDR3 runs to 13 residues.

This clonotype was seen a few times. The genes are TRBV12-3 or TRBV12-4 and TRBJ2-1, with 11 bases that match TRBD2. This CDR3 has 16 residues. With V trimmed by 5 bases and J by 9 bases, 12 bases remained unmatched. Written as DNA, the CDR3 is TGTGCCAGCAGTCTCACGATAGCGGGAGGGCTGGGTGAGCAGTTCTTC. Translated: CASSLTIAGGLGEQFF.

This clonotype has just a few counts. This chain links TRBV3-1 with TRBJ2-1; 7 bases are shared with TRBD2. The CDR3 sequence is 17 residues long. CDR1 LGHDT and CDR2 YNNKEL come from the germline V gene (reference sequence). The ends lost 3 bases at V and 5 bases at J; junction bases unmatched: 13. CDR3 residues: CASSHRLRGKENNEQFF. The CDR3 region has the DNA TGTGCCAGCAGCCATCGATTGCGGGGGAAGGAGAACAATGAGCAGTTCTTC.

This clonotype was detected only a few times. This chain joins TRBV3-1 and TRBJ2-3; the match to TRBD1 covers 9 bases. Trimming at V came to 6 bases and at J to 2 bases, leaving 3 bases not matched to a gene. The CDR3 totals 14 residues. Per the germline V gene, CDR1 is LGHDT and CDR2 is YNNKEL (reference sequence). CDR3 bases: TGTGCCAGCAGGGAACAGGGGGCCACAGATACGCAGTATTTT. Protein: CASREQGATDTQYF.

This clonotype was seen only a few times. The chain is built from TRBV7-9 and TRBJ1-6; 8 nucleotides align to TRBD1. J gave up 10 bases and V 5 bases, and 7 bases lay outside the gene matches. Germline V gene data show CDR1 as SEHNR and CDR2 as FQNEAQ (reference sequence). The length of the CDR3 is 14 residues. CDR3 sequence: CASSPTGAGSPLHF. CDR3 nucleotides: TGTGCCAGCAGCCCGACAGGGGCGGGGTCACCCCTCCACTTT. The variable domain in full, completed from reference TRBV7-9 and TRBJ1-6, reads DTGVSQNPRHKITKRGQNVTFRCDPISEHNRLYWYRQTLGQGPEFLTYFQNEAQLEKSRLLSDRFSAERPKGSFSTLEIQRTEQGDSAMYLCASSPTGAGSPLHFGNGTRLTVT.

The rearrangement uses TRBV12-3 or TRBV12-4 and TRBJ1-2; 10 nucleotides line up with TRBD1. The CDR3 totals 13 residues. After removal of 7 bases from V and 8 bases from J, the junction contained 7 bases not matched to a gene. The DNA for the CDR3 is TGTGCCAGCACCTCCGGGACAGGGGCAGGCTACACCTTC. It specifies CASTSGTGAGYTF.

This clonotype was observed at least ten times. This sequence joins TRBV29-1 and TRBJ2-5; D is unclear. Trimming shortened V by 8 bases and J by 4 bases, and 11 bases separated the two germline ends. The germline V gene has CDR1 SQVTM and CDR2 ANQGSEA. The CDR3 sequence is 11 residues long. This CDR3 is CSSLGGETQYF. For the CDR3, the DNA is TGCAGCTCTTTAGGTGGAGAGACCCAGTACTTC.

This clonotype was counted a few times. This chain links TRBV5-5 with TRBJ2-7; 10 positions agree with TRBD2. The CDR3 has 14 residues. After removal of 4 bases from V and 7 bases from J, the junction contained 8 bases not matched to a gene. The V gene's germline CDR1 is SGHKS and CDR2 YYEKEE (reference sequence). The CDR3 DNA reads as TGTGCCAGCAGCCCTAGCGGGAGTGCGGGGGAGCAGTACTTC. Protein: CASSPSGSAGEQYF.

This clonotype was observed a few times. The V and J genes are TRBV29-1 and TRBJ2-7; 9 bases are shared with TRBD2. Germline CDR1 SQVTM, CDR2 ANQGSEA. Trimming removed 7 bases from V and 0 bases from J; junction bases left unmatched: 10. The CDR3 extends over 15 amino acids. CDR3 residues: CSGISGSLLSYEQYF. In DNA, the CDR3 is TGCAGCGGGATTAGCGGGAGCCTCCTCTCCTACGAGCAGTACTTC.